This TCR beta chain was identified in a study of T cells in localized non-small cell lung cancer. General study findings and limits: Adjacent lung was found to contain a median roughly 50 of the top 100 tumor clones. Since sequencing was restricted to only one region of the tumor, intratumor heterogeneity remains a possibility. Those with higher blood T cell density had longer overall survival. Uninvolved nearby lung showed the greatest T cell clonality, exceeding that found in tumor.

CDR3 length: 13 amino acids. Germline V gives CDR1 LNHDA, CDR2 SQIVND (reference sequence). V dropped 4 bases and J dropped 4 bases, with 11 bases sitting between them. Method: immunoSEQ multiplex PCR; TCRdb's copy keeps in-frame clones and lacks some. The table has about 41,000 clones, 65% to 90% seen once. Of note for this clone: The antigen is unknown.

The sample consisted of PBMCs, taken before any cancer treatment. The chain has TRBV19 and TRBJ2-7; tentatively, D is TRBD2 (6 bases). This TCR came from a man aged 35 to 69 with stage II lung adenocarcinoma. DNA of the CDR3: TGTGCCAGTAGTAGGAGGGACGGATACGAGCAGTACTTC. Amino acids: CASSRRDGYEQYF.